The rows below give T cell receptor beta chains drawn from one sample of a study of beta chain features in type 1 diabetes. Sequenced by immunoSEQ multiplex PCR; TCRdb stores in-frame clones only, minus some. The table has 850,000 to 900,000 clones, 17% seen once. The sequencing sample was made of naive CD4+ T cells from blood. Every receptor here comes from a woman between 18 and 29 years old in good health. Each CDR3 is given with its conserved first and last residue. The D gene is left open where the match is weak. The size field is filled for only some rows; it gives once, few, many or a size class.

few,TRBJ1-1,13,TRBV7-2,.,TGTGCCAGCAGCTTTGACAGATTCACTGAAGCTTTCTTT,CASSFDRFTEAFF
few,TRBJ2-6,16,TRBV5-1,.,TGCGCCAGCAGCTTGAGAAAACACTCTGGGGCCAACGTCCTGACTTTC,CASSLRKHSGANVLTF
.,TRBJ2-6,11,TRBV6-5,.,TGTGCCAGTTCTGGGGCCAACGTCCTGACTTTC,CASSGANVLTF
.,TRBJ2-7,12,TRBV7-9,.,TGTGCCAGCAAAGGGCTTGGGAACGAGCAGTACTTC,CASKGLGNEQYF
few,TRBJ2-6,15,TRBV6-5,.,TGTGCCAGCAGTTGGACAGTCTCTGGGGCCAACGTCCTGACTTTC,CASSWTVSGANVLTF
few,TRBJ2-5,14,TRBV6-5,.,TGTGCCAGCAGTTCCCGACACTTTAAAGAGACCCAGTACTTC,CASSSRHFKETQYF
few,TRBJ2-3,11,TRBV5-6,.,TGTGCCAGCAGCTCAGCTGATACGCAGTATTTT,CASSSADTQYF
few,TRBJ2-1,14,TRBV5-1,.,TGCGCCAGCAGAGCCCTACTAGCCCACAATGAGCAGTTCTTC,CASRALLAHNEQFF
.,TRBJ2-3,16,TRBV13,TRBD2,TGTGCCAGCAGCATAAAAGCGGGAGCCGTCACAGATACGCAGTATTTT,CASSIKAGAVTDTQYF
few,TRBJ2-1,16,TRBV29-1,TRBD2,TGCAGCGTAGGGGGGACTAGCGGGAGGCTCTGGAATGAGCAGTTCTTC,CSVGGTSGRLWNEQFF
.,TRBJ2-7,13,TRBV6-1,TRBD1,TGTGCCAGCAGGCCGGGACAGGGTTTCGAGCAGTACTTC,CASRPGQGFEQYF
few,TRBJ1-4,16,TRBV4-2,.,TGTGCCAGCAGTCGTACTACCGGGTCAACTAATGAAAAACTGTTTTTT,CASSRTTGSTNEKLFF
.,TRBJ2-7,15,TRBV11-2,.,TGTGCCAGCACTTACCAAGAAGCCAGGGCCTACGAGCAGTACTTC,CASTYQEARAYEQYF
few,TRBJ2-5,13,TRBV9,.,TGTGCCAGCAGCCGGGGAACCCGAGAGACCCAGTACTTC,CASSRGTRETQYF
few,TRBJ2-5,12,TRBV11-1,.,TGTGCCAGCAGCTTAACCCAAGAGACCCAGTACTTC,CASSLTQETQYF
.,TRBJ2-7,15,TRBV13,TRBD2,TGTGCCAGCATCGACTCAACTAGCGGCTCCTACGAGCAGTACTTC,CASIDSTSGSYEQYF
once,TRBJ2-1,16,TRBV7-2,.,TGTGCCAGCAGCTTAGTACGGTTGACACCCTACAATGAGCAGTTCTTC,CASSLVRLTPYNEQFF
few,TRBJ1-2,14,TRBV7-2,.,TGTGCCAGCAGCTTAGTCGGTAGCTATTATGGCTACACCTTC,CASSLVGSYYGYTF
.,TRBJ2-2,12,TRBV18,.,TGTGCCAGCTCACACTACACCGGGGAGCTGTTTTTT,CASSHYTGELFF
.,TRBJ2-7,14,TRBV18,TRBD2,TGTGCCAGCTCAAATACGGGAGGGCGGTACGAGCAGTACTTC,CASSNTGGRYEQYF
.,TRBJ2-3,16,TRBV11-2,TRBD2,TGTGCCAGCAGCTTAGAGGCTAGCGGGAGCTGGTATACGCAGTATTTT,CASSLEASGSWYTQYF
few,TRBJ2-7,15,TRBV18,TRBD2,TGTGCCAGCTCTCCGGGACTAGGGAGGGTTTACGAGCAGTACTTC,CASSPGLGRVYEQYF
.,TRBJ1-4,16,TRBV19,TRBD1,TGTGCCAGTAGTCCCCGGGGGACAGCAACTAATGAAAAACTGTTTTTT,CASSPRGTATNEKLFF
few,TRBJ1-5,13,TRBV27,.,TGTGCCAGCAGACGACGGGACAATCAGCCCCAGCATTTT,CASRRRDNQPQHF
few,TRBJ2-5,13,TRBV7-3,.,TGTGCCAGCAGTCGAGGGTATGGAGAGACCCAGTACTTC,CASSRGYGETQYF
few,TRBJ2-3,14,TRBV4-3,.,TGCGCCAGCAGCCAAGGAATCGGCACAGATACGCAGTATTTT,CASSQGIGTDTQYF
.,TRBJ1-5,14,TRBV7-8,.,TGTGCCAGCAGCGACTGGAGGCACGATCAGCCCCAGCATTTT,CASSDWRHDQPQHF
few,TRBJ2-2,14,TRBV11-2,.,TGTGCCAGCAGCTTACGGGGGCTCGCCGGGGAGCTGTTTTTT,CASSLRGLAGELFF
.,TRBJ1-1,14,TRBV7-2,TRBD1,TGTGCCAGCAGCCCCCACATGACAGGGCGAGGAGCTTTCTTT,CASSPHMTGRGAFF
.,TRBJ1-1,14,TRBV6-5,.,TGTGCCAGCACCAGGGACGGGCGAGGGACTGAAGCTTTCTTT,CASTRDGRGTEAFF
.,TRBJ2-6,19,TRBV7-6,TRBD1,TGTGCCAGCAGCTTAGAGCCGGGACAGGGGGCGCGTGGGGCCAACGTCCTGACTTTC,CASSLEPGQGARGANVLTF
.,TRBJ2-7,15,TRBV7-2,.,TGTGCCAGCAGCCGTGACCCAGGGTTGACCTACGAGCAGTACTTC,CASSRDPGLTYEQYF
.,TRBJ1-5,13,TRBV19,TRBD1,TGTGCCAGTACTCTCAGGGGGAATCAGCCCCAGCATTTT,CASTLRGNQPQHF
few,TRBJ2-1,13,TRBV15,.,TGTGCCACCAGCAGAGATTTGGGGATAAAGCAGTTCTTC,CATSRDLGIKQFF
.,TRBJ2-5,11,TRBV29-1,.,TGCAGCGGGGGGCGTCAAGAGACCCAGTACTTC,CSGGRQETQYF
few,TRBJ2-1,12,TRBV28,TRBD2,TGTGCCAGCCGTAGCGGGAAACATGAGCAGTTCTTC,CASRSGKHEQFF
.,TRBJ2-1,16,TRBV5-6,.,TGTGCCAGCAGCTTGGCCGGGACGCAGAATTACAATGAGCAGTTCTTC,CASSLAGTQNYNEQFF
.,TRBJ2-7,15,TRBV7-2,TRBD1,TGTGCCAGCAGCTGGGGGGACAGGGTTACCTACGAGCAGTACTTC,CASSWGDRVTYEQYF
few,TRBJ1-2,14,TRBV7-9,.,TGTGCCAGCAGCTTAGAGGCAGGCACGTATGGCTACACCTTC,CASSLEAGTYGYTF
.,TRBJ1-5,17,TRBV2,.,TGTGCCAGCACCCAGCAGATTGGGACACTTAGCAATCAGCCCCAGCATTTT,CASTQQIGTLSNQPQHF
.,TRBJ1-2,14,TRBV5-1,TRBD1,TGCGCCAGCAGCACGGACAGGGGGTTCTATGGCTACACCTTC,CASSTDRGFYGYTF
few,TRBJ1-1,14,TRBV27,.,TGTGCCAGCAGTTTACTGGGGAGGAACACTGAAGCTTTCTTT,CASSLLGRNTEAFF
.,TRBJ2-3,16,TRBV10-3,.,TGTGCCATCAGTGAGGCGGCAACCCTAGGCACAGATACGCAGTATTTT,CAISEAATLGTDTQYF
.,TRBJ1-4,12,TRBV4-2,.,TGTGCCAGCAGCCTCGACCGGGAAAAACTGTTTTTT,CASSLDREKLFF
.,TRBJ2-1,16,TRBV7-6,TRBD1,TGTGCCAGCAGCTGGGGGACAGGGGCGTCCTACAATGAGCAGTTCTTC,CASSWGTGASYNEQFF
.,TRBJ1-1,18,TRBV14,.,TGTGCCAGCAGCCTAAGGGCCGGGATGACAGCAATGAACACTGAAGCTTTCTTT,CASSLRAGMTAMNTEAFF
.,TRBJ1-2,12,TRBV28,.,TGTGCCAGCCGCCGGACAGAATATGGCTACACCTTC,CASRRTEYGYTF
.,TRBJ1-4,11,TRBV7-9,.,TGTGCCAGCAGCTTGATTGAAAAACTGTTTTTT,CASSLIEKLFF
.,TRBJ2-1,12,TRBV29-1,.,TGCAGCGTCGCGGCGGCCTACAATGAGCAGTTCTTC,CSVAAAYNEQFF
.,TRBJ2-7,15,TRBV25-1,TRBD1,TGCGCCAGCAGTAGGGGGCAGTCTCATTCCTACGAGCAGTACTTC,CASSRGQSHSYEQYF
.,TRBJ2-5,11,TRBV20-1,.,TGCAGTGCAACCATCGGGGAGACCCAGTACTTC,CSATIGETQYF
.,TRBJ2-1,18,TRBV11-1,TRBD2,TGTGCCAGCAGCCCACGGATGTCGACTAGCCGGAGGCTGGATGAGCAGTTCTTC,CASSPRMSTSRRLDEQFF
few,TRBJ2-2,15,TRBV5-8,TRBD1,TGTGCCAGCAGCGTAACAGGGGGCTGGATCGGGGAGCTGTTTTTT,CASSVTGGWIGELFF
.,TRBJ2-6,18,TRBV9,.,TGTGCCAGCACACTCACCCCGACCTCGGATTCTGGGGCCAACGTCCTGACTTTC,CASTLTPTSDSGANVLTF
few,TRBJ2-3,14,TRBV19,.,TGTGCCAGTAGTACAGGGTTTCGAACAGATACGCAGTATTTT,CASSTGFRTDTQYF
few,TRBJ2-1,16,TRBV28,TRBD2,TGTGCCAGCACCTTTAGCGGGAGAGGGTCCTACAATGAGCAGTTCTTC,CASTFSGRGSYNEQFF